This is a list of T cell receptor beta chains from one sample in a study of shared clonotypes between healthy human individuals. TCRdb's copy holds only in-frame clones and misses some; the assay was immunoSEQ multiplex PCR. The data show about 320,000 clones, with roughly 87% seen just once and around 15% held by the top ten. Specimen: memory CD8+ T cells sorted from blood. The receptors shown here come from a man younger than 35 in good health. CDR3s include the opening cysteine and the closing phenylalanine or tryptophan. The D gene is left open where the match is weak. A clone size is listed for some rows: how often the clone was seen (once, few, many), or a class if it is expanded.

clone_size	j_call	v_call	d_call	cdr3_aa	cdr3_nt
NA	TRBJ1-2	TRBV11-2	NA	CASSFGGSQYGYTF	TGTGCCAGCAGCTTCGGCGGATCCCAATATGGCTACACCTTC
NA	TRBJ2-3	TRBV4-1	NA	CASSLIRGSTDTQYF	TGCGCCAGTAGCTTGATCCGGGGTAGCACAGATACGCAGTATTTT
once	TRBJ2-7	TRBV5-1	TRBD1	CASRDSSYEQYF	TGCGCCAGTCGGGACAGTTCCTACGAGCAGTACTTC
NA	TRBJ1-5	TRBV10-3	TRBD1	CATWDRGDQPQHF	TGTGCCACCTGGGACAGGGGAGATCAGCCCCAGCATTTT
once	TRBJ2-2	TRBV4-1	NA	CASSQVPGAGIGGELFF	TGCGCCAGCAGCCAAGTCCCGGGGGCAGGGATTGGCGGGGAGCTGTTTTTT
few	TRBJ2-1	TRBV11-2	TRBD1	CASSFEGQGINEQFF	TGTGCCAGCAGCTTCGAGGGACAGGGGATTAATGAGCAGTTCTTC
NA	TRBJ2-7	TRBV7-9	NA	CASSLAGRGQYF	TGTGCCAGCAGCTTAGCAGGCAGGGGTCAATACTTC
NA	TRBJ2-7	TRBV7-6	NA	CASSLVEDLVYEQYF	TGTGCCAGCAGCTTAGTAGAAGATCTTGTTTACGAGCAGTACTTC
NA	TRBJ1-1	TRBV4-1	TRBD1	CASSQWTGEWTEAFF	TGCGCCAGCAGCCAATGGACAGGGGAATGGACTGAAGCTTTCTTT
NA	TRBJ2-5	TRBV7-8	NA	CASSFVSAQETQYF	TGTGCCAGCAGCTTTGTGTCAGCCCAAGAGACCCAGTACTTC
NA	TRBJ2-7	TRBV7-3	TRBD1	CASSLIGGTGPYEQYF	TGTGCCAGCAGCTTAATTGGCGGGACAGGGCCCTACGAGCAGTACTTC
NA	TRBJ2-2	TRBV11-2	NA	CASSLELAPTGELFF	TGTGCCAGCAGCTTAGAACTAGCCCCGACCGGGGAGCTGTTTTTT
NA	TRBJ1-2	TRBV30	NA	CAWSVRTDFYGYTF	TGTGCCTGGAGTGTACGGACAGACTTCTATGGCTACACCTTC